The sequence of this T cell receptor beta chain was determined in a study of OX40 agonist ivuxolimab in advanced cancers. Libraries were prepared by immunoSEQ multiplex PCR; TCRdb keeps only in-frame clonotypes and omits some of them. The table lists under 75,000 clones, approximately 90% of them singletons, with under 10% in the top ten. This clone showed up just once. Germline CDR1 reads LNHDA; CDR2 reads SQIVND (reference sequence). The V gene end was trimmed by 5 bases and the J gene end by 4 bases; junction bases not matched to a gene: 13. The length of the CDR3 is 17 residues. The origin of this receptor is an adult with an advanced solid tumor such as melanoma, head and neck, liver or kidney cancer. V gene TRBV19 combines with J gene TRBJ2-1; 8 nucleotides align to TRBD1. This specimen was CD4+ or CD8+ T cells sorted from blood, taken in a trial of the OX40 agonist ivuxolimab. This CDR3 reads CASSLPPDRETYNEQFF. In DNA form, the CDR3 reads TGTGCCAGTAGTCTCCCGCCGGACAGGGAAACTTACAATGAGCAGTTCTTC.